The 21 T cell receptor beta chains reported below all come from one sample, sequenced in a study of T cells after posttransplantation cyclophosphamide. Cyclophosphamide on days +3 and +4 followed busulfan-fludarabine conditioning and a marrow graft. TCRdb's table, derived via immunoSEQ multiplex PCR, lists solely in-frame clones and lacks some. Altogether approximately 2,600 clones were found in the sample, and no singletons occur. Sequenced here: PBMCs, sampled 32 days after allogeneic stem cell transplant with posttransplant cyclophosphamide. These receptors all come from a female patient aged 50-59 years who received an allogeneic stem cell transplant from a related donor, was CMV-positive, and had no GVHD. Some T cells may originate from the graft donor.

By sample fraction, this clone is medium-sized. The chain carries TRBV6-2 or TRBV6-3 and TRBJ2-2; D is ambiguous. The germline CDR1 and CDR2 sequences are MNHEY and SVGEGT. The CDR3 has 16 amino acids. Trimming took 6 bases from V and 1 from J, leaving 15 bases between them. This chain's CDR3 is CASSPFRNGNTGELFF. The CDR3, as DNA: TGTGCCAGCAGCCCCTTTCGTAACGGGAACACCGGGGAGCTGTTTTTT.

This clone was counted at least ten times. The chain employs TRBV6-5 and TRBJ1-2, with 8 nucleotides matching TRBD1. Germline-derived CDR1 and CDR2 are MNHEY and SVGAGI. The trim removed 1 base at V and 4 bases at J, leaving 8 bases unmatched. The CDR3 runs to 16 residues. The CDR3 DNA reads TGTGCCAGCAGTTACTTGAATCTACAGGGGGTCTATGGCTACACCTTC. Translating gives CASSYLNLQGVYGYTF.

In its sample, this clone ranks as medium-sized. CDR3 sequence reads: CASSLSGRTKGEQFF. In DNA form, the CDR3 reads TGTGCCAGCAGCCTTAGCGGGAGAACGAAGGGTGAGCAGTTCTTC. The rearrangement links TRBV9 to TRBJ2-1, with 9 positions matching TRBD2. This CDR3 contains 15 residues. Per the germline V gene, CDR1 is SGDLS and CDR2 is YYNGEE. V lost 4 bases, J lost 9 bases, and 11 bases stayed unmatched.

This clone counts as medium-sized. The rearrangement uses TRBV19 and TRBJ1-1, with 9 bases aligning to TRBD1. Losses at the gene ends were 7 bases for V and 0 bases for J; bases not matched to a gene: 6. There are 15 residues in the CDR3. Germline CDR1 reads LNHDA; CDR2 reads SQIVND (reference sequence). The CDR3 DNA sequence: TGTGCCAGTACCAAACAGGGGGCAATGAACACTGAAGCTTTCTTT. Translating it yields CASTKQGAMNTEAFF.

This clone was observed at least ten times. The chain employs TRBV29-1 and TRBJ2-2; D is undetermined. From germline, CDR1 is SQVTM and CDR2 ANQGSEA. The V end was cut by 7 bases, the J end by 6 bases, with 9 bases between. The CDR3 extends over 11 amino acids. The CDR3 loop reads CSAIYSGELFF. CDR3 sequence (DNA): TGCAGCGCAATTTACTCCGGGGAGCTGTTTTTT.

This clone occurred many times. The chain is built from TRBV25-1 and TRBJ1-1, with D uncertain. Trimming removed 6 bases from V and 0 bases from J, with 5 bases in between. The CDR3 totals 12 residues. Looked up from germline, CDR1 is MGHDK and CDR2 is SYGVNS. CDR3 DNA: TGTGCCAGCAGGGACTTGAACACTGAAGCTTTCTTT. Its protein product is CASRDLNTEAFF. The complete variable domain, with remaining parts taken from reference TRBV25-1 and TRBJ1-1, reads EADIYQTPRYLVIGTGKKITLECSQTMGHDKMYWYQQDPGMELHLIHYSYGVNSTEKGDLSSESTVSRIRTEHFPLTLESARPSHTSQYLCASRDLNTEAFFGQGTRLTVV.

This clone is deemed medium-sized. V is TRBV10-3 and J is TRBJ1-5, with D perhaps matching TRBD1 (6 bases). There are 13 residues in the CDR3. Germline loops: CDR1 ENHRY, CDR2 SYGVKD. Trimming stripped 2 bases from V and 11 bases from J, with 13 bases between. CDR3 sequence reads: CAISEEGVSTQHF. The CDR3 nucleotides are TGTGCCATCAGTGAGGAGGGGGTTTCGACCCAGCATTTT.

This clone is medium-sized by share. The V and J genes are TRBV5-8 and TRBJ1-5, with no clear D. The CDR3 covers 12 residues. Germline CDR1 is SGHTS and CDR2 is YDEGEE. Trimming removed 4 bases from V and 5 bases from J, with 7 bases in between. In nucleotides, the CDR3 is TGTGCCAGCAGCCTTCGCGATCAGCCCCAGCATTTT. Protein sequence: CASSLRDQPQHF.

This clone was seen at least ten times. CDR3 DNA: TGTGCCAGCAGCCTCGATCCGGATAGCATGAACACTGAAGCTTTCTTT. It yields the protein CASSLDPDSMNTEAFF. J is TRBJ1-1 and V is TRBV5-4; D gene uncertain. This CDR3 has 16 residues. Germline V gene lookup returns CDR1 SGHNT and CDR2 YYREEE (reference sequence). Trimming removed 4 bases at V and 0 bases at J, with 16 bases between.

This clone was picked up many times. The chain has TRBV9 and TRBJ2-7; the match to TRBD1 covers 10 bases. Germline assignment: CDR1 SGDLS and CDR2 YYNGEE. V shed 0 bases and J 7 bases; nucleotides not matched to a gene: 10. This CDR3 is 16 amino acids long. The CDR3 DNA follows: TGTGCCAGCAGCGTAGATCAGGGGACAGGGGTTCCGGAGCAGTACTTC. Amino acids: CASSVDQGTGVPEQYF. The full variable domain, its missing parts supplied by reference TRBV9 and TRBJ2-7, is DSGVTQTPKHLITATGQRVTLRCSPRSGDLSVYWYQQSLDQGLQFLIQYYNGEERAKGNILERFSAQQFPDLHSELNLSSLELGDSALYFCASSVDQGTGVPEQYFGPGTRLTVT.

This clone was seen ten or more times. The rearrangement links TRBV29-1 to TRBJ2-1, with D perhaps TRBD2 (6 bases). Germline assignment: CDR1 SQVTM and CDR2 ANQGSEA. Trimming removed 2 bases at V and 8 bases at J, with 19 bases between. The CDR3 runs 15 residues. The CDR3 protein is CSVESSGSFLDEQFF. In DNA form, the CDR3 reads TGCAGCGTTGAATCCAGCGGGTCCTTTTTGGATGAGCAGTTCTTC.

This clone is labeled medium-sized. The rearrangement links TRBV7-2 to TRBJ2-1; D gene unclear. V was shortened by 1 base and J by 11 bases, with 9 bases between the two germline ends. The germline gives CDR1 SGHTA, CDR2 FQGNSA. The CDR3 is 12 amino acids. This CDR3 is CASSLVSGKQFF. DNA for the CDR3: TGTGCCAGCAGCTTAGTCTCAGGTAAGCAGTTCTTC.

This clone was seen ten or more times. V usage is TRBV5-1 and J usage is TRBJ1-1; 7 bases map to TRBD1. The CDR3 has 13 amino acids. V lost 4 bases, J lost 8 bases, and 8 bases stayed unmatched. Germline V gene data show CDR1 as SGHRS and CDR2 as YFSETQ. Written as DNA, the CDR3 is TGCGCCAGCAGCGGGGAGGGGGCCTGGGAAGCTTTCTTT. Its protein product is CASSGEGAWEAFF.

In its sample, this clone ranks as medium-sized. The J gene is TRBJ1-1, the V gene TRBV2; unclear D gene. Trimming stripped 6 bases from V and 1 base from J, with 12 bases between. CDR3 length equals 14 residues. Germline loops: CDR1 SNHLY, CDR2 FYNNEI. The CDR3 is CASRWIPGNTEAFF. CDR3 bases: TGTGCCAGCAGGTGGATCCCGGGGAACACTGAAGCTTTCTTT. Full variable domain (rest looked up from reference TRBV2 and TRBJ1-1): EPEVTQTPSHQVTQMGQEVILRCVPISNHLYFYWYRQILGQKVEFLVSFYNNEISEKSEIFDDQFSVERPDGSNFTLKIRSTKLEDSAMYFCASRWIPGNTEAFFGQGTRLTVV.

By proportion, this clone is medium-sized. Sequence at one end of the junction differs from germline and may be a read error. The CDR3: CASRQVGQGSYEQYF. DNA for the CDR3: TGTGCCAGCAGACAAGTGGGGCAGGGGAGCTACGAGCAGTACTTC. The chain couples TRBV4-2 to TRBJ2-7; D is perhaps TRBD1 (6 bases). The CDR3 length is 15 residues. Germline V CDR1 and CDR2: LGHNA, YNFKEQ.

This clone was picked up many times. This rearrangement joins TRBV27 to TRBJ1-5, with TRBD1 matching over 8 bases. CDR3 length equals 16 residues. V lost 5 bases, J lost 7 bases, and 13 bases stayed unmatched. Germline V CDR1 and CDR2: MNHEY, SMNVEV (reference sequence). CDR3 bases: TGTGCCAGCAGTCACTTACGAGGACAGGGCTGGCAGCCCCAGCATTTT. Its protein product is CASSHLRGQGWQPQHF.

This clone was observed at least ten times. The gene calls are TRBV14 and TRBJ2-5, with 11 bases lining up with TRBD2. This CDR3 has 15 amino acids. Looked up from germline, CDR1 is SGHDN and CDR2 is FVKESK. Trimming took 2 bases from V and 4 from J; bases not matched to a gene: 3. In DNA form, the CDR3 reads TGTGCCAGCAGCCAATACCTAGCGGGGGGAGAGACCCAGTACTTC. The encoded protein is CASSQYLAGGETQYF.

Sample share makes this clone medium-sized. The chain combines TRBV19 with TRBJ1-1; D gene unclear. This CDR3 region has 14 residues. V was shortened by 4 bases and J by 2 bases, with 11 bases between the two germline ends. Germline V gives CDR1 LNHDA, CDR2 SQIVND (reference sequence). CDR3 DNA: TGTGCCAGTAGTAACATAGGACTTAACACTGAAGCTTTCTTT. This sequence encodes CASSNIGLNTEAFF.

This clone is medium-sized. This chain uses TRBV6-5 with TRBJ1-1; unclear D gene. Germline CDR1 MNHEY, CDR2 SVGAGI. The CDR3 has 14 residues. Trimming stripped 8 bases from V and 10 bases from J, with 23 bases between. In DNA form, the CDR3 reads TGTGCCAGCTCCTATTCTGGGCTCCAACTGGGAGCTTTCTTT. It yields the protein CASSYSGLQLGAFF.

By share, this clone ranks as medium-sized. This rearrangement joins TRBV5-1 to TRBJ1-4, with D unclear. This CDR3 contains 14 residues. The V and J ends lost 0 bases and 8 bases respectively, with 11 bases between them. Germline V gives CDR1 SGHRS, CDR2 YFSETQ. CDR3 loop: CASSLEEGREKLFF. The CDR3 coding sequence is TGCGCCAGCAGCTTGGAGGAGGGTCGCGAAAAACTGTTTTTT.

This clone occurred many times. This chain joins TRBV2 and TRBJ2-5; TRBD2 matches at 10 bases. The CDR3 spans 15 residues. The V segment lost 4 bases and the J segment 5 bases; nucleotides outside the gene matches: 7. From germline, CDR1 is SNHLY and CDR2 FYNNEI. CDR3 sequence: CASSALAGGRETQYF. CDR3 nucleotides: TGTGCCAGCAGTGCCTTAGCGGGAGGCCGGGAGACCCAGTACTTC.